This TCR beta chain came from a study of blood T cell repertoires in COVID-19. Overall study: Researchers got acute and convalescent COVID-19 samples from the United States, Italy and Spain. Sources were T cells, B-cell-depleted T cells, or PBMCs; the material itself was cDNA or gDNA.

This clone was recorded only once. In the original processing: Amplification with reference gene primers provided the estimates of nucleated cell counts. This table comes from immunoSEQ multiplex PCR, and its TCRdb copy is limited to in-frame clones, with some not included. V and J calls and clone size are given by that table; D and trimming were obtained from the DNA. The sample lists a few hundred thousand clones, 75% to 90% occurring once. Specimen: peripheral blood. This sequence was found in a woman between 55 and 75 years old with acute or convalescent COVID-19.

In DNA, the CDR3 is TGTGCCAGCAGTCGACAGGGTATCGGTGAAGCTTTCTTT. This codes for CASSRQGIGEAFF. The rearrangement uses TRBV6-6 and TRBJ1-1; 7 bases match TRBD1. Germline V CDR1 and CDR2: MNHNY, SVGAGI (reference sequence). The CDR3 extends over 13 amino acids. V shed 5 bases and J 7 bases; nucleotides not matched to a gene: 7.